This T cell receptor (beta chain) comes out of a study of T cell responses to AZD1222 COVID-19 vaccine (dated by TCRdb to about 2021). A note on the overall study: A total of approximately 250 trial participants underwent TCR sequencing, of whom 207 had received two doses of AZD1222 and 26 had received two doses of the MenACWY control vaccine. Trial participants were enrolled into age subgroups of 18-55, 56-69 and 70-plus years, which contained 148, 28 and 57 TCR-sequenced participants, respectively. Overall study outcomes, separate from this receptor: Conclusions about previously exposed vaccinees are limited because only a handful of AZD1222 recipients were SARS-CoV-2 seropositive at baseline. A significant rise in spike-specific TCR breadth and depth was observed after two AZD1222 doses relative to day 0 and relative to MenACWY recipients. The whole spike protein was spanned by vaccine-associated CD4 TCRs, and dominant responses were seen in regions 160-218 and 743-854. Because no samples from the day 14 peak response were available, repertoires could be characterized only after the peak T cell response. Nearly half of unique spike-specific TCRs reportedly recognized epitopes outside regions mutated in the B.1.351 and B.1.1.7 variants. Most participants were white British and females outnumbered males, and the authors suggested that clonal diversity may have been underestimated. In the small 56-69-year group, the increase in depth fell short of significance, most likely because of low power.

The CDR3 regions of human TCRbeta chains were analyzed by immunosequencing. Concerning the study's data processing: Repertoire TCRs were checked for matches against a reference library of SARS-CoV-2-specific TCRs that had been generated using the MIRA antigen-specificity platform. Breadth was defined as the fraction of unique TCRs that were SARS-CoV-2-associated. Depth was defined as the fraction of total T cells that were SARS-CoV-2-associated. Using the MIRA data, every spike-specific TCR was mapped to the spike region that the TCR reacted to and assigned to either a CD4 or a CD8 class. Log10-transformed breadth and depth values were compared by one-way ANOVA with Sidak's multiple comparisons tests. The clones in this table, taken by TCRdb from immuneACCESS, are in-frame only. Not every clone is retained; where verified, under half of the shortfall comes from an unresolved V gene, and the cause of the rest is unknown. V, J and clone size were drawn from that table, and D and trimming were deduced from the DNA. The sample table shows over 150,000 clones, and around 90% are seen once. The ten largest clonotypes hold 9.5% to 13% of the sample.

The time point label, read with the paper, signifies: about 28 days (+/-7) after the second vaccine dose. AZD1222 recipients whose second dose came at about 4 weeks and those whose second dose came at about 12 weeks were combined into one group, since spike-specific TCR depth and breadth did not differ between the two schedules. The vaccinee samples were drawn from two UK trials, COV001 and COV002, one of which was a single-blind randomized controlled phase 2/3 trial testing AZD1222 (ChAdOx1 nCoV-19) in healthy adults. For TCRbeta chain sequencing, PBMC samples from trial participants were taken at day 0 and at day 28 after the second dose. On this clone itself: The antigen this receptor binds is unknown. Base qualities are not provided; no much larger clone lies one nucleotide away.

This clonotype originated in an adult who received the AZD1222 COVID-19 vaccine. Sequencing used peripheral blood, obtained 28 days after the second AZD1222 dose.

The DNA sequence follows: TGTGCCATCAGGGTCGAAAGGGGGTCAAATTCACCCCTCCACTTT. The translation is CAIRVERGSNSPLHF. The sequence is built from TRBV6-5 and TRBJ1-6; the D gene is possibly TRBD1, with 6 bases matching. CDR1 is given as MNHEY and CDR2 as SVGAGI, both from the germline V gene. V and J lose 10 bases and 7 bases, and a span of 20 bases separates them. From the cysteine up to the phenylalanine, the CDR3 has a length of 15 residues. Here the CDR3 DNA is all that survives: 45 bases in frame from base 1.